This TCR beta chain was obtained from a study of post-analysis software for immune sequencing data (dated by TCRdb to the mid-2010s). With respect to the entire study: The recorded disease courses included relapsing-remitting, secondary progressive and progressive-relapsing multiple sclerosis, and some patients had no subtype annotation. The multiple sclerosis patient repertoires were compared with about a dozen previously published healthy control repertoires from donors aged about 6 to 26 years. A subset of samples was prepared in parallel using single-end sample barcoding, then pooled and co-amplified after Illumina adapter ligation. What the study reported, not specific to this receptor: The control group was slightly older than the multiple sclerosis patient group. Compared with controls, multiple sclerosis patients had significantly lower normalized Chao1 diversity, a finding suggesting substantial peripheral T-cell clonal expansion. Patients showed significantly higher frequencies than controls for about 5 TRBV segments, among them TRBV5-6, TRBV5-1 and TRBV20-1. Direct clustering with F measure showed strong co-clustering of samples prepared in the same batch, prompting a batch-effect correction.

To demonstrate the VDJtools post-analysis software, TCR beta repertoires were profiled from the peripheral blood of 10 to 15 young patients with multiple sclerosis. Multiple sclerosis patients were children and adolescents aged roughly 6 to 15 years. At the junction V is shortened by 5 bases and J by 1 base; bases outside the gene matches: 13. CDR1 is given as SEHNR and CDR2 as FQNEAQ, both from the germline V gene (reference sequence). The CDR3 holds 18 amino acids from the cysteine to the phenylalanine. Here the CDR3 DNA is all that survives: 54 bases in frame from base 1. Libraries were prepared through PCR. Sequenced on an Illumina HiSeq 2500. Unique molecular identifiers were incorporated into TCR beta cDNA libraries to reduce PCR and sequencing biases. Per 1 to 10 million input T cells, 500,000 or so cDNA molecules were obtained, such that each molecule approximated one T cell. The same protocol used for the earlier healthy control dataset was applied to prepare and sequence the patient libraries. Within a given batch, samples were prepared together, multiplexed and sequenced on the same HiSeq lane. On the authors' methods: Raw barcoded reads were processed with MIGEC, and single-read molecular identifier groups were discarded before consensus assembly and CDR3 extraction. VDJtools was used for post-analysis of the clonotype tables, with diversity normalized by down-sampling every dataset to the smallest sample size. Repertoire overlap clustering matched CDR3 amino acid but not nucleotide sequences to correct batch-related cross-sample contamination. The raw public data were reprocessed by TCRdb itself: fastp quality trimming at Q25, MiXCR clonotype calling, in-frame beta chains only. All rows with the same CDR3 protein become a single entry with the most common DNA and genes. The V and J calls, along with clone size, are taken from TCRdb and not from the paper's own processing. This sample has 450,000 to 700,000 distinct CDR3 sequences in its table, and about 44% of those were observed once. More than 1.5% of the sample rests with the top ten.

About this clonotype itself: It has no known antigen specificity. No base qualities exist here, and no much larger clone lies one base off it.

The clonotype originates from a girl aged 10 to 17 with multiple sclerosis. The material sequenced was blood. The rearranged chain carries TRBV7-9 and TRBJ2-4; 8 bases in the junction line up with TRBD1. Read as DNA, the sequence is TGTGCCAGCAGCCTCCCGGACAGGGAAGGGTTGGCCAAAAACATTCAGTACTTC. Translated, this gives CASSLPDREGLAKNIQYF.